The clone carrying this T cell receptor beta chain was counted many times. TCRdb reanalysed the PCR reads using MiXCR and keeps one entry per CDR3 protein. The repertoire has 9,000 to 15,000 distinct CDR3 sequences, about 50% of them found once; the top ten carry roughly 33%. The sample belongs to a study of CD4 and CD8 cells across lung adenocarcinoma regions. The CDR3 has 16 amino acids. Germline V CDR1 and CDR2: MRHNA, SNTAGT. Trimming at V came to 0 bases and at J to 1 base, leaving 0 bases not matched to a gene. The sequencing input was CD8+ T cells from the center of a lung tumor. The V and J genes are TRBV6-4 and TRBJ2-3; 11 nucleotides align to TRBD2. This receptor was taken from a female donor with lung adenocarcinoma. The CD4 and CD8 labels of this study may be unreliable. This chain's CDR3 is CASSDSTSGGTDTQYF. The CDR3 DNA reads as TGTGCCAGCAGTGACTCGACTAGCGGGGGCACAGATACGCAGTATTTT.